This TCR beta chain was retrieved from a study of T cell repertoires in cytomegalovirus infection. At the level of the study: CMV epitopes in the study were HLA-C-restricted (recently identified) and HLA-B-restricted (well studied). Public TCR beta signatures were indicative of both CMV infection and a matching HLA type.

This clonotype appeared a few times. Its specificity is unknown. Overall study findings and caveats: The response measured ex vivo was dominated by TCR beta clonotypes (HLA-C-restricted and CMV-specific).

TCRdb passed the reads through MiXCR, listing each CDR3 protein once. Here the sample spans about 890,000 distinct CDR3 sequences, 31% being singletons. The CDR3 has 15 residues. V was shortened by 2 bases and J by 0 bases, with 10 bases between the two germline ends. In germline, CDR1 is SGHTA, CDR2 FQGNSA. The material was cultured CD8+ T cells from PBMCs, obtained from culture after CMV antigen stimulation. The receptor was isolated from a human donor in good health (CMV status not recorded). Some clones in this sample may be carry-over from other donors' samples. The genes are TRBV7-2 and TRBJ1-1, with a tentative D call TRBD1 (5 bases). The CDR3 bases are TGTGCCAGCAGCTTAATAGGGGCCATGAACACTGAAGCTTTCTTT. Translating it yields CASSLIGAMNTEAFF.